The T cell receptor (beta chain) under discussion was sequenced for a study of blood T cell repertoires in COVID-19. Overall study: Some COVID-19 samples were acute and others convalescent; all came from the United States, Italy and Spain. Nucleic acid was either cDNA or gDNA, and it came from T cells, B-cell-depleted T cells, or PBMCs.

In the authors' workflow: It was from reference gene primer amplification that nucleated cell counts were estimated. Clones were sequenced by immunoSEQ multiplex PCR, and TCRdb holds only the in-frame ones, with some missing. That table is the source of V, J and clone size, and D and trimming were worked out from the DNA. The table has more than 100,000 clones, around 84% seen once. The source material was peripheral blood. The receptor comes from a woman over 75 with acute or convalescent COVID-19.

This CDR3 reads CASSSPGLRTRETQYF. CDR3 nucleotide sequence: TGTGCCAGCAGCTCCCCGGGACTCCGGACTCGTGAGACCCAGTACTTC. The gene calls are TRBV7-2 and TRBJ2-5; possible D gene TRBD2, 6 bases. V was shortened by 4 bases and J by 5 bases, with 20 bases between the two germline ends. The CDR3 is made up of 16 amino acids. Germline lookup yields CDR1 SGHTA and CDR2 FQGNSA.